The clone carrying this T cell receptor (beta chain) has only one observation. Its antigen is as yet unknown. Through a sample-barcoded 5' primer and a J-beta primer mix, a second PCR was run for roughly 7 to 11 cycles. Every cDNA molecule bore a tag from a template-switch adaptor containing 12 random nucleotides. In TCRdb, the 5' RACE reads were re-called with MiXCR into one record per CDR3 protein. The sample yields some 1,000,000 distinct CDR3 sequences, around 27% seen once. Every donor provided 9.5 to 10 milliliters of peripheral blood. The data belong to a study of blood T cells in healthy people across ages. Study-wide findings and caveats: A conclusive naive versus antigen-experienced comparison was prevented by the unsorted PBMCs.

The same specimen was also included in a second study, on T cells of mothers and their children.

Sequences were obtained from blood. The source of this sequence is a girl aged 2 to 10 in good health.

CDR3 protein: CASSDYRGFDTQYF. The CDR3, as DNA: TGTGCCAGCAGCGATTACAGGGGTTTCGATACGCAGTATTTT. The chain recombines TRBV6-1 with TRBJ2-3; 7 bases are a match to TRBD1. CDR1 is MNHNS, CDR2 SASEGT, per germline. Trimming removed 6 bases from V and 6 bases from J; junction bases left unmatched: 9. The CDR3 has 14 residues.